Listed below are T cell receptor beta chains from one sample, sequenced in a study of OX40 agonist ivuxolimab in advanced cancers. Here immunoSEQ multiplex PCR was the method, and the copy in TCRdb shows in-frame clones only, minus some. This sample carries 40,000 or so clones, around nine tenths of them seen once, and the ten largest clones take 10% to 15%. Sequencing was performed on CD4+ or CD8+ T cells sorted from blood, taken in a trial of the OX40 agonist ivuxolimab. The receptors come from an adult with an advanced solid tumor such as melanoma, head and neck, liver or kidney cancer. Each CDR3 is given with its conserved first and last residue. A D gene is named only where the DNA matches it firmly.

>.|TRBV6-5
CASSSSPDETQYF
>.|TRBV6-1
CASSEVRGTLGSNQPQHF
>.|TRBV18
CASSPKRVSGNQPQHF
>TRBD1|TRBV6-5
CASSSGQGSQPQHF
>.|TRBV10-1
CASSDRGTPPYEQYF
>TRBD1|TRBV6-5
CASSPGTGQAFF
>.|TRBV15
CATSRRRSRGGGTDTQYF
>.|TRBV7-9
CASSLALGARRDEQYF
>.|TRBV11-1
CASSLGGGPEAFF
>.|TRBV19
CASSIPTEPQHF
>.|TRBV27
CASSLSIRGYGYTF
>.|TRBV7-9
CASSFGDSGNTIYF
>.|TRBV6-6
CASSAGLEKLFF
>.|TRBV27
CASSSKGSEQFF
>.|TRBV5-6
CASSLGLSGAGNTIYF
>.|TRBV6-5
CASSSVSYEQYF
>.|TRBV11-1
CASSWLSHYEQYF
>.|TRBV4-1
CASSPLGGGYEQYF
>.|TRBV7-9
CASSFGSQETQYF
>.|TRBV7-8
CASRGRNVDGYTF
>.|TRBV5-6
CASSLARWGSNQPQHF
>TRBD1|TRBV19
CASSTRVLQGSYEQYF
>.|TRBV27
CASSPSTGVTEAFF
>.|TRBV27
CASSLRDSNQPQHF
>.|TRBV25-1
CASTPGGYQETQYF
>TRBD1|TRBV7-8
CASSRDRNGAEQYF
>.|TRBV28
CASSSTGGHEKLFF
>.|TRBV6-6
CASNEFGFGELFF
>.|TRBV7-9
CASSFIGDTEAFF
>TRBD1|TRBV5-6
CASTDRGRLVNTEAFF
>.|TRBV4-3
CASSHAQGGHFNTQYF
>.|TRBV28
CASRAVRYNEQFF
>.|TRBV11-1
CASSLGRQVLGMNTEAFF
>.|TRBV6-5
CASSSVVGGNQPQHF
>.|TRBV7-9
CASSLAAANEQFF
>.|TRBV4-2
CASSQEVSSLADTQYF
>.|TRBV4-3
CASSQESGPPYEQYF
>.|TRBV10-3
CAIAGGREANTGELFF
>TRBD2|TRBV6-1
CASSELWSSGAQDTQYF
>.|TRBV29-1
CSVEAPLMRDTQYF
>TRBD2|TRBV5-1
CASRATSGGASPIKQYF
>.|TRBV6-6
CASTLTAMNTEAFF
>TRBD2|TRBV4-2
CASSRLGTSGNSYEQYF
>.|TRBV13
CASSLGRGGSSGNTIYF
>.|TRBV27
CASSLAGFSYEQYF
>TRBD1|TRBV11-2
CASSSLTGQDLELFF
>.|TRBV5-6
CASSRFLANYGYTF
>.|TRBV29-1
CSVTMGGGPYNEQFF
>.|TRBV5-6
CASSSTYEQYF
>TRBD2|TRBV6-5
CASSSLATSLYNEQFF
>TRBD1|TRBV4-1
CASSQPTGRAYEQYF
>.|TRBV5-5
CASSLATGSNQPQHF
>.|TRBV19
CASSISSTDEQFF
>.|TRBV2
CASSGGDRWLSSYNSPLHF
>.|TRBV5-1
CASSFRGSEQFF
>.|TRBV11-2
CASSYRDTLSYEQYF
>TRBD1|TRBV14
CASSHTTGAYEAFF